This entry lists 30 T cell receptor beta chains sequenced from one sample in a study of cytomegalovirus exposure and HLA in healthy donors. Vbeta (60) and Jbeta (13) primers were used in the PCR. Clones were read by immunoSEQ multiplex PCR, and TCRdb kept only the in-frame ones, dropping some. This sample's table has tens of thousands of clones. Sequenced: PBMCs. These receptor sequences come from a female donor in good health and CMV-seronegative.

The V gene is TRBV6-4, the J gene TRBJ2-5, with 12 nucleotides matching TRBD2. Germline CDR1 and CDR2: MRHNA and SNTAGT. V lost 9 bases to trimming and J lost 3 bases; unmatched junction nucleotides: 5. The length of the CDR3 is 14 residues. The chain's CDR3 is CARSLAGGKETQYF. CDR3 bases: TGTGCCAGATCACTAGCGGGAGGCAAAGAGACCCAGTACTTC.

CDR3 DNA sequence: TGTGCCAGCAGTGCAGAGTGGGAGTTTGGCAATGAGCAGTTCTTC. Amino acids: CASSAEWEFGNEQFF. This rearrangement joins TRBV6-4 to TRBJ2-1, with D maybe TRBD2 (5 bases). The CDR3 covers 15 residues. Germline CDR1 MRHNA, CDR2 SNTAGT. Trimming took 4 bases from V and 6 from J, leaving 16 bases between them.

This chain uses TRBV9 with TRBJ1-3; D not certain. Trimming took 0 bases from V and 10 from J, leaving 17 bases between them. The CDR3 contains 15 residues. Germline CDR1 SGDLS, CDR2 YYNGEE. This chain's CDR3 is CASSVGNINPGTIYF. The CDR3 nucleotides read TGTGCCAGCAGCGTAGGCAACATCAACCCGGGGACCATATATTTT.

J is TRBJ2-1 and V is TRBV13, with TRBD2 matching over 10 bases. This CDR3 spans 15 amino acids. Trimming at V came to 5 bases and at J to 9 bases, leaving 10 bases not matched to a gene. Germline loops: CDR1 PRHDT, CDR2 FYEKMQ (reference sequence). The CDR3 bases are TGTGCCAGCAGCCCTGGGCAGCGGGGGGGCCGTGAGCAGTTCTTC. This codes for CASSPGQRGGREQFF.

A remark on this clone: This specimen includes other DNA sequences encoding the same CDR3. The V call is TRBV6-6, the J call TRBJ2-7; TRBD1 is a possible D gene (5 bases). The V and J ends lost 7 bases and 2 bases respectively, with 18 bases between them. The CDR3 contains 15 residues. Germline loops: CDR1 MNHNY, CDR2 SVGAGI (reference sequence). CDR3 sequence: CASKIQGSWAYEQYF. For the CDR3, the DNA is TGTGCCAGCAAAATCCAGGGCAGTTGGGCCTACGAGCAGTACTTC.

The V call is TRBV7-9, the J call TRBJ2-3, with D perhaps TRBD2 (6 bases). The CDR3 extends over 15 amino acids. V shed 5 bases and J shed 0 bases, with 12 bases lying between them. Germline loops: CDR1 SEHNR, CDR2 FQNEAQ (reference sequence). The CDR3 region has the DNA TGTGCCAGCAGCCCGGGGGACGGAAGCACAGATACGCAGTATTTT. Protein product: CASSPGDGSTDTQYF.

The chain recombines TRBV29-1 with TRBJ1-2; D is uncertain. This CDR3 is 12 amino acids long. V lost 8 bases and J 8 bases, leaving 18 bases between the germline ends. Germline CDR1 reads SQVTM; CDR2 reads ANQGSEA. The CDR3 nucleotides read TGCAGCTCCCGAGAGGGTTTAAGAGGCTACACCTTC. This gives the protein CSSREGLRGYTF. The full variable domain, with the rest looked up from reference TRBV29-1 and TRBJ1-2, is SAVISQKPSRDICQRGTSLTIQCQVDSQVTMMFWYRQQPGQSLTLIATANQGSEATYESGFVIDKFPISRPNLTFSTLTVSNMSPEDSSIYLCSSREGLRGYTFGSGTRLTVV.

V is TRBV10-3 and J is TRBJ2-2, with a possible D match to TRBD2 (5 bases). V lost 6 bases and J lost 7, with 9 bases in between. CDR1 is ENHRY, CDR2 SYGVKD, per germline. The CDR3 sequence is 12 residues long. CDR3 in amino acids: CAIRQEGGELFF. The CDR3 DNA is TGTGCCATCAGACAAGAGGGCGGGGAGCTGTTTTTT.

This rearrangement joins TRBV30 to TRBJ2-2; 8 bases match TRBD2. CDR3 length equals 16 residues. CDR1 GTSNPN and CDR2 SVGIG come from the germline V gene (reference sequence). V trimming: 3 bases; J trimming: 1 base; junction bases outside the gene matches: 7. The CDR3 sequence: CAWRFRAGGNTGELFF. The CDR3 DNA sequence: TGTGCCTGGAGATTTCGGGCGGGAGGGAACACCGGGGAGCTGTTTTTT.

The CDR3 loop reads CASRINSGSGANVLTF. As DNA, the CDR3 is TGTGCCAGCAGGATAAATAGTGGCTCTGGGGCCAACGTCCTGACTTTC. V and J are TRBV7-9 and TRBJ2-6; D remains unclear. Germline V gene lookup returns CDR1 SEHNR and CDR2 FQNEAQ (reference sequence). V lost 6 bases and J 0 bases, leaving 12 bases between the germline ends. CDR3 length: 16 residues.

The V gene is TRBV7-9, the J gene TRBJ2-7, with 10 bases that match TRBD1. The germline V gene has CDR1 SEHNR and CDR2 FQNEAQ (reference sequence). The CDR3 length is 14 residues. Trimming took 3 bases from V and 4 from J; bases not matched to a gene: 3. The CDR3 DNA reads as TGTGCCAGCAGCTTGACAGGGGGCCGATACGAGCAGTACTTC. Protein: CASSLTGGRYEQYF.

The chain employs TRBV6-1 and TRBJ2-7; 7 positions match TRBD1. The CDR3 runs 15 residues. V lost 1 base to trimming and J lost 2 bases; unmatched junction nucleotides: 5. Looked up from germline, CDR1 is MNHNS and CDR2 is SASEGT. The CDR3 here is CASSEGQGLTYEQYF. CDR3 bases: TGTGCCAGCAGTGAAGGACAGGGCCTAACCTACGAGCAGTACTTC.

The gene calls are TRBV29-1 and TRBJ2-7; no reliable D call. V was shortened by 7 bases and J by 2 bases, with 15 bases between the two germline ends. Looked up from germline, CDR1 is SQVTM and CDR2 is ANQGSEA. This CDR3 region has 13 residues. CDR3 in DNA: TGCAGCGCTAAGCGTACCGAGACCTACGAGCAGTACTTC. This gives the protein CSAKRTETYEQYF.

This chain joins TRBV6-5 and TRBJ1-1; D is possibly TRBD1 (5 bases). The V end was cut by 0 bases, the J end by 5 bases, with 13 bases between. The germline gives CDR1 MNHEY, CDR2 SVGAGI. This CDR3 is 15 amino acids long. This CDR3 reads CASSYSGGKGTEAFF. The CDR3 region has the DNA TGTGCCAGCAGTTACTCGGGAGGGAAGGGGACTGAAGCTTTCTTT.

The chain carries TRBV7-2 and TRBJ1-2; possible D gene TRBD1, 6 bases. V lost 1 base, J lost 10 bases, and 10 bases lay in between. Germline V gene lookup returns CDR1 SGHTA and CDR2 FQGNSA. There are 12 residues in the CDR3. The CDR3 loop is CASSLDREHYTF. The DNA for the CDR3 is TGTGCCAGCAGCTTAGACAGGGAGCACTACACCTTC. Together with reference TRBV7-2 and TRBJ1-2, the CDR3 gives the full variable domain: GAGVSQSPSNKVTEKGKDVELRCDPISGHTALYWYRQSLGQGLEFLIYFQGNSAPDKSGLPSDRFSAERTGGSVSTLTIQRTQQEDSAVYLCASSLDREHYTFGSGTRLTVV.

The chain employs TRBV7-9 and TRBJ1-4, with TRBD1 matching over 7 bases. The length of the CDR3 is 15 residues. CDR1 and CDR2 from the germline V gene are SEHNR and FQNEAQ (reference sequence). J lost 8 bases, V lost 5 bases, and 11 bases had no gene match. Here the CDR3 reads CASSLRTGGSEKLFF. The CDR3 region has the DNA TGTGCCAGCAGCCTCCGGACAGGTGGCAGCGAAAAACTGTTTTTT.

The V and J genes are TRBV6-1 and TRBJ1-5, with TRBD1 identical over 9 bases. J gave up 7 bases and V 4 bases, and 8 bases lay outside the gene matches. The CDR3 sequence is 15 residues long. Germline-derived CDR1 and CDR2 are MNHNS and SASEGT. CDR3 in amino acids: CASSAGTGKNQPQHF. The CDR3 DNA follows: TGTGCCAGCAGTGCCGGGACAGGGAAAAACCAGCCCCAGCATTTT.

This chain links TRBV6-6 with TRBJ2-7; 11 bases align to TRBD1. Germline values: CDR1 MNHNY, CDR2 SVGAGI (reference sequence). V lost 7 bases to trimming and J lost 2 bases; unmatched junction nucleotides: 10. CDR3 length: 16 residues. The CDR3 DNA reads TGTGCCAGCACCCTTCCCGCGGGACAGGGGGCCTACGAGCAGTACTTC. It specifies CASTLPAGQGAYEQYF.

This chain links TRBV30 with TRBJ2-7, with 7 nucleotides matching TRBD1. Germline assignment: CDR1 GTSNPN and CDR2 SVGIG (reference sequence). J was trimmed by 1 base and V by 1 base; bases with no gene match: 4. The CDR3 is made up of 14 amino acids. CDR3 sequence (DNA): TGTGCCTGGAGTGACCGGACAGGATCCTACGAGCAGTACTTC. Translation gives CAWSDRTGSYEQYF.

This chain joins TRBV13 and TRBJ1-4; 8 bases map to TRBD1. V gave up 5 bases and J gave up 7 bases; unmatched junction bases: 9. Germline V lookup: CDR1 PRHDT, CDR2 FYEKMQ (reference sequence). This CDR3 is 15 amino acids long. This CDR3 reads CASSTRQGWAEKLFF. The CDR3 region has the DNA TGTGCCAGCAGCACCCGACAGGGGTGGGCTGAAAAACTGTTTTTT.

The genes are TRBV30 and TRBJ2-5; no reliable D call. The J call may be faulty, since TRBJ2-7 better matches the DNA end. The germline gives CDR1 GTSNPN, CDR2 SVGIG (reference sequence). The CDR3 loop spans 13 amino acids. The DNA for the CDR3 is TGTGCCTGGAGTGGAGGATTCCCCTACGAGCAGTACTTC. It yields the protein CAWSGGFPYEQYF.

The chain employs TRBV30 and TRBJ1-2; 9 bases match TRBD1. CDR3 size: 13 residues. The germline CDR1 and CDR2 sequences are GTSNPN and SVGIG (reference sequence). J gave up 7 bases and V 5 bases, and 8 bases lay outside the gene matches. In DNA, the CDR3 is TGTGCCTGGGCCCTTACAGGGGGCGGTGGCTACACCTTC. It translates to CAWALTGGGGYTF.

This sequence joins TRBV19 and TRBJ2-7; 8 bases fit TRBD1. Looked up from germline, CDR1 is LNHDA and CDR2 is SQIVND (reference sequence). The CDR3 covers 16 residues. Germline trimming cut 3 bases from V and 0 bases from J; bases unmatched to any gene: 7. The chain's CDR3 is CASSIHPGGGSYEQYF. The CDR3 coding sequence is TGTGCCAGTAGTATCCATCCAGGGGGCGGCTCCTACGAGCAGTACTTC.

The chain recombines TRBV2 with TRBJ2-1, with D perhaps TRBD2 (5 bases). The CDR3 loop spans 13 amino acids. Germline CDR1 and CDR2: SNHLY and FYNNEI. V gave up 4 bases and J gave up 7 bases, with 11 bases separating them. The CDR3 loop reads CASSVAGRNEQFF. CDR3 DNA sequence: TGTGCCAGCAGTGTGGCGGGCCGGAATGAGCAGTTCTTC.

This chain uses TRBV4-3 with TRBJ2-3; TRBD2 aligns across 11 bases. Germline CDR1 LGHNA, CDR2 YSLEER. CDR3 length: 18 residues. Losses at the gene ends were 3 bases for V and 0 bases for J; bases not matched to a gene: 8. CDR3 protein: CASSQGALAGGSTDTQYF. Written as DNA, the CDR3 is TGCGCCAGCAGCCAGGGCGCCCTAGCGGGGGGCAGCACAGATACGCAGTATTTT.

The chain is built from TRBV5-1 and TRBJ1-1, with TRBD1 matching over 8 bases. The V gene's germline CDR1 is SGHRS and CDR2 YFSETQ. CDR3 size: 14 residues. V was clipped by 4 bases and J by 5 bases; unmatched bases: 7. In DNA form, the CDR3 reads TGCGCCAGCAGCCCTGGACAGGGAAGAACTGAAGCTTTCTTT. It translates to CASSPGQGRTEAFF.

This rearrangement joins TRBV5-1 to TRBJ2-1; no firm D call. This CDR3 is 13 amino acids long. The V and J ends lost 1 base and 5 bases respectively, with 7 bases between them. Per the germline V gene, CDR1 is SGHRS and CDR2 is YFSETQ. The CDR3 DNA is TGCGCCAGCAGCTTGACTATTAACAATGAGCAGTTCTTC. Its protein is CASSLTINNEQFF.

The rearrangement joins TRBV6-5 to TRBJ2-7, with 7 bases lining up with TRBD1. Germline V lookup: CDR1 MNHEY, CDR2 SVGAGI. The CDR3 is 15 amino acids. J gave up 2 bases and V 6 bases, and 10 bases lay outside the gene matches. The CDR3 sequence is CASSYTRTGAYEQYF. The DNA for the CDR3 is TGTGCCAGCAGCTATACCAGGACAGGAGCCTACGAGCAGTACTTC.

CDR3 residues: CASSSHKTVYIYGYTF. Here the CDR3 DNA reads TGCGCCAGCAGCTCCCACAAAACAGTCTACATCTATGGCTACACCTTC. V is TRBV4-3 and J is TRBJ1-2; D remains unclear. Germline CDR1 is LGHNA and CDR2 is YSLEER. The V end lost 5 bases, the J end lost 4 bases, and 20 bases lay between the germline ends. This CDR3 has 16 amino acids.

V and J are TRBV5-5 and TRBJ2-7; 7 bases are shared with TRBD1. This CDR3 has 14 amino acids. From germline, CDR1 is SGHKS and CDR2 YYEKEE (reference sequence). The junction had 8 bases not matched to a gene; V was cut back by 4 bases and J by 4 bases. The CDR3 region is CASSLIVQGYEQYF. CDR3 sequence (DNA): TGTGCCAGCAGCCTTATCGTACAGGGGTACGAGCAGTACTTC.